These 23 T cell receptor beta chains originate from one sample sequenced in a study of blood T cells in healthy people across ages. Then a second PCR, running about 6 to 11 cycles, was carried out with a sample-barcoded 5' primer and a J-beta primer mix. TCRdb reprocessed the 5' RACE reads via MiXCR and lists one record per CDR3 protein. The sample lists under 1 million distinct CDR3 sequences, roughly 44% occurring once. The sequenced sample was blood. The receptor set was obtained from a man aged 60 to 75 in good health.

V is TRBV10-3 and J is TRBJ1-1; possible D gene TRBD1, 5 bases. Trimming removed 4 bases at V and 1 base at J, with 13 bases between. Germline values: CDR1 ENHRY, CDR2 SYGVKD. The CDR3 covers 15 residues. The CDR3 sequence: CAISAGGGRNTEAFF. In DNA form, the CDR3 reads TGTGCCATCAGTGCTGGCGGGGGAAGGAACACTGAAGCTTTCTTT.

A few counts support this clonotype. The V and J genes are TRBV6-6 and TRBJ2-5, with 11 bases fitting TRBD2. V lost 6 bases and J lost 6; bases outside the gene matches: 9. In germline, CDR1 is MNHNY, CDR2 SVGAGI (reference sequence). The CDR3 sequence is 15 residues long. In DNA, the CDR3 is TGTGCCAGCAGCTCCGGTAGCGGGGGGGCGAAGACCCAGTACTTC. As protein: CASSSGSGGAKTQYF.

This clonotype was detected only a few times. The chain joins TRBV11-2 to TRBJ1-1; 8 bases map to TRBD1. CDR1 is SGHAT and CDR2 is FQNNGV in the germline V gene. V was pared by 8 bases and J by 3 bases, with 11 bases of the junction left unmatched. The CDR3 runs 15 residues. CDR3 bases: TGTGCCAGCGGAACCCTGACAGGGGTGGACACTGAAGCTTTCTTT. This translates into CASGTLTGVDTEAFF.

Only a few counts were recorded for this clonotype. This chain's CDR3 is CSADYREGGYTF. DNA for the CDR3: TGCAGCGCTGATTACAGGGAAGGCGGCTACACCTTC. V gene TRBV29-1 combines with J gene TRBJ1-2, with D perhaps TRBD1 (6 bases). Germline CDR1 reads SQVTM; CDR2 reads ANQGSEA. The CDR3 totals 12 residues. V lost 7 bases, J lost 8 bases, and 17 bases lay in between.

This clonotype was recorded many times. In DNA form, the CDR3 reads TGTGCCAGCAGTTACATGCCTAGCGGTTACGAGCAGTACTTC. Its translation: CASSYMPSGYEQYF. The chain uses TRBV6-6 and TRBJ2-7; 7 bases fit TRBD2. Looked up from germline, CDR1 is MNHNY and CDR2 is SVGAGI (reference sequence). The junction had 5 bases not matched to a gene; V was cut back by 2 bases and J by 4 bases. The CDR3 spans 14 residues.

This clonotype has more than one count but fewer than ten. The CDR3 bases are TGTGCCAGCAGTTACCTAGCAGATACGCAGTATTTT. The encoded protein is CASSYLADTQYF. The genes are TRBV6-2 or TRBV6-3 and TRBJ2-3; unclear D gene. CDR3 length equals 12 residues. Germline V gene data show CDR1 as MNHEY and CDR2 as SVGEGT. Trimming took off 2 bases at V and 4 bases at J, with 4 bases between the two ends.

CDR3 protein: CASNRQRQETQYF. As DNA, the CDR3 is TGTGCCAGCAACAGACAGCGACAAGAGACCCAGTACTTC. The chain uses TRBV11-2 and TRBJ2-5; TRBD1 might be the D (5 bases). V was clipped by 7 bases and J by 2 bases, with 11 bases between them. CDR1 is SGHAT, CDR2 FQNNGV, per germline. The CDR3 runs 13 residues.

The chain employs TRBV15 and TRBJ2-1, with a possible D match to TRBD2 (5 bases). Germline V gene sequence: CDR1 LNHNV, CDR2 YYDKDF (reference sequence). Trimming took off 1 base at V and 7 bases at J, with 17 bases between the two ends. This CDR3 spans 16 amino acids. For the CDR3, the DNA is TGTGCCACCAGCAGAGTCGGAGTAGCGATTCAGAATGAGCAGTTCTTC. Protein product: CATSRVGVAIQNEQFF.

The chain carries TRBV24-1 and TRBJ2-1; no firm D call. The V end lost 5 bases, the J end lost 8 bases, and 15 bases lay between the germline ends. Germline V gene data show CDR1 as KGHDR and CDR2 as SFDVKD. The CDR3 spans 14 residues. In nucleotides, the CDR3 is TGTGCCACCAGTGGCCCGACCCCCTCCGATGAGCAGTTCTTC. This encodes CATSGPTPSDEQFF.

The rearrangement links TRBV9 to TRBJ2-7; 9 bases are shared with TRBD1. This CDR3 spans 16 amino acids. From germline, CDR1 is SGDLS and CDR2 YYNGEE. V lost 0 bases, J lost 4 bases, and 8 bases stayed unmatched. DNA for the CDR3: TGTGCCAGCAGCGTAGGAGAACAGGGGGCCTCGTACGAGCAGTACTTC. It encodes CASSVGEQGASYEQYF.

V and J are TRBV20-1 and TRBJ1-5; D call uncertain. V lost 3 bases and J lost 3, with 9 bases in between. Germline-derived CDR1 and CDR2 are DFQATT and SNEGSKA (reference sequence). This CDR3 region has 13 residues. The CDR3 loop is CSASLGPNQPQHF. CDR3 nucleotide sequence: TGCAGTGCTAGCTTGGGTCCCAATCAGCCCCAGCATTTT.

The J gene is TRBJ2-4, the V gene TRBV7-8, with D perhaps TRBD2 (7 bases). The germline V gene encodes CDR1 SGHVS and CDR2 FQNEAQ. V lost 5 bases to trimming and J lost 13 bases, with 18 bases between them. There are 13 residues in the CDR3. In DNA, the CDR3 is TGTGCCAGCAGCGGAGGGGGGGACGGCTTACAGTACTTC. This codes for CASSGGGDGLQYF. The full variable domain, in which reference TRBV7-8 and TRBJ2-4 provide the parts outside the CDR3, is GAGVSQSPRYKVAKRGQDVALRCDPISGHVSLFWYQQALGQGPEFLTYFQNEAQLDKSGLPSDRFFAERPEGSVSTLKIQRTQQEDSAVYLCASSGGGDGLQYFGAGTRLSVL.

Here the CDR3 DNA reads TGTGCCAGCAGCAAGCCGGGACAACCTAATCAGCCCCAGCATTTT. Amino acid sequence: CASSKPGQPNQPQHF. The chain is built from TRBV2 and TRBJ1-5; TRBD1 is a possible D gene (6 bases). This CDR3 spans 15 amino acids. Trimming cost V 6 bases and J 4 bases, with 16 bases left between them. Germline loops: CDR1 SNHLY, CDR2 FYNNEI.

The chain joins TRBV28 to TRBJ2-1, with TRBD2 as a possible D gene (5 bases). The assigned J gene may be wrong: the sequence end matches TRBJ2-7 better. The CDR3 spans 11 residues. The germline V gene encodes CDR1 MDHEN and CDR2 SYDVKM. The CDR3 region is CASGSHNEQYF. The CDR3 DNA is TGTGCCAGCGGGAGTCACAATGAGCAGTACTTC.

The CDR3 nucleotides are TGTGCCTGGAGTGTCTCCTACAATGAGCAGTTCTTC. This codes for CAWSVSYNEQFF. The chain employs TRBV30 and TRBJ2-1; D gene uncertain. Trimming removed 0 bases at V and 0 bases at J, with 0 bases between. The CDR3 is made up of 12 amino acids. CDR1 GTSNPN and CDR2 SVGIG come from the germline V gene (reference sequence).

The genes are TRBV5-6 and TRBJ2-1; TRBD2 might be the D (5 bases). The CDR3 totals 16 residues. V was cut by 4 bases and J by 1 base, with 15 bases left in between. The germline V gene encodes CDR1 SGHDT and CDR2 YYEEEE. Written as DNA, the CDR3 is TGTGCCAGCAGCCCCTCTGGGAGTCAATCCTACAATGAGCAGTTCTTC. Its protein product is CASSPSGSQSYNEQFF.

The table lists this clonotype with a few counts. The genes are TRBV6-2 or TRBV6-3 and TRBJ2-7; no reliable D call. V was pared by 6 bases and J by 2 bases, with 8 bases between. Germline V gives CDR1 MNHEY, CDR2 SVGEGT. The CDR3 runs 12 residues. CDR3 sequence (DNA): TGTGCCAGCAGATCACCCCCCTACGAGCAGTACTTC. Protein sequence: CASRSPPYEQYF.

This chain links TRBV2 with TRBJ2-1; TRBD1 agrees at 8 bases. The CDR3 spans 13 residues. CDR1 and CDR2 (germline): SNHLY, FYNNEI. Trimming took 6 bases from V and 6 from J; bases not matched to a gene: 4. The DNA for the CDR3 is TGTGCCAGCAGCCGGGACAGGAGCAATGAGCAGTTCTTC. Amino acid sequence: CASSRDRSNEQFF.

This clonotype was picked up a small number of times. This chain links TRBV5-1 with TRBJ2-1, with TRBD2 matching over 7 bases. The CDR3 has 14 residues. Germline lookup yields CDR1 SGHRS and CDR2 YFSETQ. With V trimmed by 4 bases and J by 5 bases, 6 bases remained unmatched. The CDR3: CASSEAGENNEQFF. The CDR3 region has the DNA TGCGCCAGCAGCGAGGCGGGAGAGAACAATGAGCAGTTCTTC. Drawing the rest from reference TRBV5-1 and TRBJ2-1, the complete variable domain is KAGVTQTPRYLIKTRGQQVTLSCSPISGHRSVSWYQQTPGQGLQFLFEYFSETQRNKGNFPGRFSGRQFSNSRSEMNVSTLELGDSALYLCASSEAGENNEQFFGPGTRLTVL.

On this clonotype itself: The CDR3 ends on some other residue instead of the conserved phenylalanine or tryptophan, so this is likely a read error. No DNA is shown, since the ends of the CDR3 on it are uncertain; the CDR3 is the one TCRdb lists. V usage is TRBV9 and J usage is TRBJ2-5; the DNA was not compared with TRBD2, the D call given in the table. Including both end residues, the CDR3 is 15 amino acids long. Germline values: CDR1 SGDLS, CDR2 YYNGEE. CDR3 protein: CASSDGRLDGYTFGS.

This clonotype showed up just a few times. CDR3 sequence reads: CASSLDRQGRQSGYTF. Written as DNA, the CDR3 is TGTGCCAGCAGCTTAGATCGACAGGGGCGCCAAAGTGGCTACACCTTC. The chain employs TRBV7-2 and TRBJ1-2; 8 positions match TRBD1. Germline V gene sequence: CDR1 SGHTA, CDR2 FQGNSA. There are 16 residues in the CDR3. The V and J ends lost 1 base and 7 bases, in that order; junction bases with no gene match: 11.

The chain combines TRBV9 with TRBJ1-1; D gene unclear. CDR1 is SGDLS and CDR2 is YYNGEE in the germline V gene. V was clipped by 3 bases and J by 1 base, with 7 bases between them. This CDR3 is built from 13 residues. CDR3 amino acids: CASSATPNTEAFF. CDR3 nucleotide sequence: TGTGCCAGCAGCGCTACACCGAACACTGAAGCTTTCTTT. The complete variable domain, with remaining parts taken from reference TRBV9 and TRBJ1-1, reads DSGVTQTPKHLITATGQRVTLRCSPRSGDLSVYWYQQSLDQGLQFLIQYYNGEERAKGNILERFSAQQFPDLHSELNLSSLELGDSALYFCASSATPNTEAFFGQGTRLTVV.

The chain employs TRBV6-5 and TRBJ2-3; possible D gene TRBD1, 6 bases. V was cut by 4 bases and J by 2 bases, with 16 bases left in between. The CDR3 is made up of 16 amino acids. Germline-derived CDR1 and CDR2 are MNHEY and SVGAGI. The CDR3 DNA is TGTGCCAGCAGTTCCACGCAGGGACACGCCACAGATACGCAGTATTTT. This encodes CASSSTQGHATDTQYF.